The 8 T cell receptor beta chains reported below all come from one sample, sequenced in a study of blood T cell repertoires in COVID-19. Clones were sequenced by immunoSEQ multiplex PCR, and TCRdb holds only the in-frame ones, with some missing. The sample shows about 100,000 clones, roughly 84% of them seen only once. Sequencing was carried out using peripheral blood. These TCRs come from a man in his 60s with acute or convalescent COVID-19.

The DNA for the CDR3 is TGTGCCAGCAGCTCGGGGAGACGGCCTTTCTTT. The encoded protein is CASSSGRRPFF. J is TRBJ1-1 and V is TRBV5-6; no firm D call. CDR1 and CDR2 from the germline V gene are SGHDT and YYEEEE. This CDR3 has 11 residues. V was clipped by 3 bases and J by 12 bases, with 12 bases between them.

The gene calls are TRBV30 and TRBJ2-6; D is perhaps TRBD2 (5 bases). The CDR3 totals 16 residues. Deletions cut 2 bases from V and 2 bases from J, with 13 bases between. Per germline, CDR1 GTSNPN and CDR2 SVGIG (reference sequence). The CDR3 region is CAWSRLATTGANVLTF. The CDR3 region has the DNA TGTGCCTGGAGTCGGCTAGCAACCACTGGGGCCAACGTCCTGACTTTC.

This clone showed up just once. The chain couples TRBV5-1 to TRBJ2-1; TRBD2 aligns across 9 bases. With V trimmed by 0 bases and J by 3 bases, 4 bases remained unmatched. The CDR3 has 16 amino acids. The germline CDR1 and CDR2 sequences are SGHRS and YFSETQ. In DNA form, the CDR3 reads TGCGCCAGCAGCTTGGGAAGTAGCGGGAGCTACAATGAGCAGTTCTTC. Amino acid sequence: CASSLGSSGSYNEQFF.

This clone has only one observation. The rearrangement uses TRBV19 and TRBJ1-5; D uncertain. The V gene's germline CDR1 is LNHDA and CDR2 SQIVND (reference sequence). The CDR3 sequence is 15 residues long. The V gene lost 6 bases and the J gene lost 0 bases, with 12 bases spanning the gap. This chain's CDR3 is CASRVTDNSNQPQHF. The CDR3 DNA sequence: TGTGCCAGTAGGGTCACAGACAATAGCAATCAGCCCCAGCATTTT.

The chain combines TRBV29-1 with TRBJ2-4, with 10 nucleotides matching TRBD2. CDR1 SQVTM and CDR2 ANQGSEA come from the germline V gene. CDR3 size: 13 residues. The V gene end was trimmed by 3 bases and the J gene end by 7 bases; junction bases not matched to a gene: 3. CDR3 sequence: CSVEFSGGNIQYF. For the CDR3, the DNA is TGCAGCGTTGAGTTTAGCGGGGGGAACATTCAGTACTTC.

In this sample, this clone turned up once. The gene calls are TRBV5-6 and TRBJ2-7; 10 positions agree with TRBD2. V lost 1 base to trimming and J lost 3 bases; unmatched junction nucleotides: 4. CDR1 and CDR2 from the germline V gene are SGHDT and YYEEEE. The CDR3 is 15 amino acids. The CDR3 nucleotides read TGTGCCAGCAGCTTGAGGGCTAGCGGGAGCTACGAGCAGTACTTC. Translation gives CASSLRASGSYEQYF.

The V and J genes are TRBV10-3 and TRBJ2-2; 7 nucleotides match TRBD2. Per germline, CDR1 ENHRY and CDR2 SYGVKD. V lost 2 bases, J lost 3 bases, and 12 bases stayed unmatched. This CDR3 is built from 18 residues. The CDR3 coding sequence is TGTGCCATCAGTGAGCCTCGATCACTAGCGAGAGACACCGGGGAGCTGTTTTTT. It translates to CAISEPRSLARDTGELFF.

The chain carries TRBV29-1 and TRBJ2-7; 7 bases are a match to TRBD1. Germline V gene sequence: CDR1 SQVTM, CDR2 ANQGSEA. Trimming took 6 bases from V and 3 from J; bases not matched to a gene: 8. This CDR3 contains 13 residues. The CDR3 bases are TGCAGCGTCATGGGGGACAGCTTCTACGAGCAGTACTTC. Protein product: CSVMGDSFYEQYF.